This TCR beta chain was recovered during a study of T cell responses to AZD1222 COVID-19 vaccine. Per the germline V gene, CDR1 is SGHNT and CDR2 is YENEEA. The CDR3 length is 14 residues. Trimming cost V 1 base and J 2 bases, with 7 bases left between them. Only in-frame clones appear in the TCRdb table, and some are missing; sequencing was by immunoSEQ multiplex PCR. Of more than 120,000 clones listed, 70% to 90% were seen once; the top ten hold 5% to 5.5%. Regarding the study as a whole: Spike as a whole was targeted by vaccine-associated CD4 TCRs, dominant at 160-218 and 743-854. Spike-specific TCR breadth and depth rose after two AZD1222 doses. There were repertoire samples only from the period after the peak T cell response.

Remarks on this clone: Antigen: not known.

The specimen comprised peripheral blood, sampled 28 days after the second AZD1222 dose. The chain links TRBV11-3 to TRBJ2-3; the D is unclear. The source of this sequence is an adult who received the AZD1222 COVID-19 vaccine. This CDR3 reads CASSLGVNTDTQYF. CDR3 bases: TGTGCCAGCAGCTTAGGAGTCAACACAGATACGCAGTATTTT.